These T cell receptor beta chains were read from a single sample in a study of cytomegalovirus exposure and HLA in healthy donors. Sequenced by immunoSEQ multiplex PCR; TCRdb stores in-frame clones only, minus some. The sample consists of roughly 69,000 clones, 76% of them appearing once. The sequencing sample was made of PBMCs. Receptor source: a man aged 18 to 29 in good health and CMV-seronegative. Each CDR3 is given with its conserved first and last residue. The D gene is left open where the match is weak. Clone sizes are given selectively: once, few, many, or a class where the clone is expanded.

d_call	v_call	clone_size	j_call	cdr3_nt	cdr3_aa
TRBD2	TRBV5-6	-	TRBJ2-5	TGTGCCAGCAGCCTGGGACTAGCGGGGGAGGCTCTGGAGACCCAGTACTTC	CASSLGLAGEALETQYF
-	TRBV6-5	-	TRBJ1-2	TGTGTCAGCCTACCCAGGGGCTCCTCCTATGGCTACACCTTC	CVSLPRGSSYGYTF
-	TRBV4-3	-	TRBJ1-1	TGCGCCAGCAGCCCGACAGGCAGGAACACTGAAGCTTTCTTT	CASSPTGRNTEAFF
TRBD2	TRBV7-2	-	TRBJ2-1	TGTGCCAGCAGCTTAAGGAGAAGCGGGGGCTACAATGAGCAGTTCTTC	CASSLRRSGGYNEQFF
TRBD1	TRBV7-8	-	TRBJ2-6	TGTGCCAGCAGCTTTTTTATAAACAGGGGTGGTGGGGCCAACGTCCTGACTTTC	CASSFFINRGGGANVLTF
-	TRBV5-6	-	TRBJ2-3	TGTGCCAGCAGCCGCGCAGATACGCAGTATTTT	CASSRADTQYF
-	TRBV5-5	-	TRBJ2-3	TGTGCCAGCAGCTCTGGACAGAACACAGATACGCAGTATTTT	CASSSGQNTDTQYF
-	TRBV6-5	once	TRBJ1-2	TGTGCCAGCAGTTCTGGGGGGGGGTATGGCTACACCTTC	CASSSGGGYGYTF
-	TRBV28	few	TRBJ2-6	TGTGCCAGCAGTTTCAGCTCTGGGGCCAACGTCCTGACTTTC	CASSFSSGANVLTF
-	TRBV5-1	once	TRBJ2-5	TGCGCCAGCAGCTTGGGACAGGTCAAGGAGACCCAGTACTTC	CASSLGQVKETQYF
-	TRBV7-2	few	TRBJ2-3	TGTGCCAGCAGCTTACATTCCGTCGGAGATACGCAGTATTTT	CASSLHSVGDTQYF